The 12 T cell receptor beta chains below come from one sample, sequenced in a study of shared clonotypes between healthy human individuals. Method: immunoSEQ multiplex PCR; TCRdb's copy keeps in-frame clones and lacks some. The sample lists roughly 2.2 million clones; 93% were seen once. Sequences were obtained from naive CD4+ T cells from PBMCs. Subset: CD45RA+ positively selected. The receptors shown here come from a man between 18 and 29 years old in good health. Some clones in this sample may be carry-over from other donors' samples.

The CDR3 here is CASSNRGLGANVLTF. The DNA for the CDR3 is TGTGCCAGCAGTAACAGGGGGCTTGGGGCCAACGTCCTGACTTTC. This chain links TRBV27 with TRBJ2-6; TRBD1 matches 9 bases. There are 15 residues in the CDR3. J was trimmed by 3 bases and V by 5 bases; bases with no gene match: 2. Germline V gene data show CDR1 as MNHEY and CDR2 as SMNVEV (reference sequence).

The chain carries TRBV19 and TRBJ1-1; D uncertain. V was cut by 3 bases and J by 5 bases, with 13 bases left in between. CDR1 and CDR2 (germline): LNHDA, SQIVND (reference sequence). There are 14 residues in the CDR3. The CDR3 coding sequence is TGTGCCAGTAGTATCTCGAACGGTGGGACTGAAGCTTTCTTT. This encodes CASSISNGGTEAFF.

The chain joins TRBV11-2 to TRBJ2-7; TRBD1 is a possible D gene (6 bases). Trimming pared 1 base from V and 3 bases from J, leaving 10 bases between. Germline CDR1 reads SGHAT; CDR2 reads FQNNGV. The CDR3 covers 14 residues. CDR3 nucleotide sequence: TGTGCCAGCAGCTTAGTTGAACAGGGCTACGAGCAGTACTTC. This gives the protein CASSLVEQGYEQYF.

This clone was detected only once. The chain carries TRBV7-3 and TRBJ2-5; either TRBD1 or TRBD2 may supply D (5 bases each). There are 14 residues in the CDR3. Germline V gene lookup returns CDR1 SGHTA and CDR2 FQGTGA. V was trimmed by 2 bases and J by 1 base, leaving 8 bases between them. CDR3 amino acids: CASSLRGPQETQYF. DNA of the CDR3: TGTGCCAGCAGCTTACGGGGACCCCAAGAGACCCAGTACTTC.

This chain joins TRBV4-3 and TRBJ2-3; D is undetermined. The CDR3 loop spans 16 amino acids. The germline gives CDR1 LGHNA, CDR2 YSLEER. With 4 bases removed from V and 0 bases from J, the gap between germline ends came to 14 bases. The CDR3 coding sequence is TGCGCCAGCAGCCGAATTATGGAAGCTAGCACAGATACGCAGTATTTT. Amino acid sequence: CASSRIMEASTDTQYF.

The CDR3 loop reads CASSPVGLADTGELFF. The CDR3 DNA reads TGTGCCAGCAGTCCGGTCGGGCTAGCGGACACCGGGGAGCTGTTTTTT. The gene calls are TRBV6-4 and TRBJ2-2; 7 positions match TRBD2. Germline V gene sequence: CDR1 MRHNA, CDR2 SNTAGT. V lost 5 bases and J lost 3; bases outside the gene matches: 9. This CDR3 spans 16 amino acids.

The genes are TRBV2 and TRBJ1-6; weak D call: TRBD1 (5 bases). V gave up 2 bases and J gave up 8 bases, with 13 bases separating them. This CDR3 comprises 15 residues. Germline V gene data show CDR1 as SNHLY and CDR2 as FYNNEI. The CDR3 DNA sequence: TGTGCCAGCAGTGAAAGTGGGGGGATTTATTCACCCCTCCACTTT. This sequence encodes CASSESGGIYSPLHF.

Only one count was recorded for this clone. The J gene is TRBJ2-3, the V gene TRBV9, with 12 nucleotides matching TRBD2. The germline gives CDR1 SGDLS, CDR2 YYNGEE. With V trimmed by 4 bases and J by 3 bases, 6 bases remained unmatched. The CDR3 consists of 16 residues. CDR3 amino acids: CASSPGLAGRTDTQYF. CDR3 coding DNA: TGTGCCAGCAGCCCGGGACTAGCGGGCAGGACAGATACGCAGTATTTT.

This clone was seen a handful of times. The rearrangement joins TRBV6-5 to TRBJ1-1; D call uncertain. This CDR3 has 13 amino acids. With 8 bases removed from V and 5 bases from J, the gap between germline ends came to 15 bases. The germline CDR1 and CDR2 sequences are MNHEY and SVGAGI. In DNA form, the CDR3 reads TGTGCCAGCCATGGATATAGAGGAACTGAAGCTTTCTTT. Translation: CASHGYRGTEAFF.

This rearrangement joins TRBV28 to TRBJ1-2; 8 bases fit TRBD1. Trimming removed 6 bases from V and 4 bases from J; junction bases left unmatched: 10. The CDR3 contains 15 residues. CDR1 is MDHEN and CDR2 is SYDVKM in the germline V gene. CDR3 DNA: TGTGCCAGCAGGGTAAGCGGACAGGGCAGCTATGGCTACACCTTC. Translation gives CASRVSGQGSYGYTF.

V usage is TRBV9 and J usage is TRBJ2-3, with 11 bases aligning to TRBD2. The CDR3 has 16 residues. V shed 1 base, J shed 2 bases, and the junction held 3 bases outside the gene matches. From germline, CDR1 is SGDLS and CDR2 YYNGEE. The CDR3 region has the DNA TGTGCCAGCAGCGTAACTAGCGGGAGTCCCACAGATACGCAGTATTTT. Translation gives CASSVTSGSPTDTQYF.

The V gene is TRBV18, the J gene TRBJ2-7; D possibly uses TRBD1 or TRBD2 (6 bases each). Deletions cut 3 bases from V and 4 bases from J, with 16 bases between. The CDR3 has 15 amino acids. Germline V lookup: CDR1 KGHSH, CDR2 LQKENI. CDR3 sequence reads: CASSPLQGTSYEQYF. Here the CDR3 DNA reads TGTGCCAGCTCACCGCTTCAGGGGACTTCTTACGAGCAGTACTTC.